The 19 T cell receptor beta chains below come from one sample, sequenced in a study of HIV-infected patients and healthy controls. Approximately 510 ng RNA was reverse transcribed with alpha and beta constant-region primers. Separate chain-specific third strand synthesis with multiplexing indices produced the alpha and beta libraries. MiXCR, applied by TCRdb to the 5' RACE reads, yields one record per CDR3 protein. The sample lists some 20,000 distinct CDR3 sequences; approximately 9.5% were seen once. The repertoire came from unfractionated whole blood and reflected all unsorted peripheral T cells. The sequenced sample was blood. Every receptor here comes from an adult in good health.

This clonotype counts as medium-sized (0.01 to 0.1%). The CDR3 sequence: CSAKRGTDTQYF. In DNA form, the CDR3 reads TGCAGTGCCAAGCGGGGTACAGATACGCAGTATTTT. This chain joins TRBV20-1 and TRBJ2-3, with TRBD2 matching over 7 bases. CDR1 and CDR2 from the germline V gene are DFQATT and SNEGSKA (reference sequence). With 6 bases clipped from V and 3 bases from J, the junction kept 3 bases outside the gene matches. The CDR3 extends over 12 amino acids.

The sample holds many counts of this clonotype. This chain joins TRBV7-2 and TRBJ1-3; no firm D call. Germline values: CDR1 SGHTA, CDR2 FQGNSA. The length of the CDR3 is 13 residues. The ends were cut back, 4 bases at V and 2 bases at J, with 6 bases in the middle. CDR3 sequence: CASSSEAGNTIYF. CDR3 nucleotide sequence: TGTGCCAGCAGCTCCGAAGCTGGAAACACCATATATTTT. The full variable domain, with the rest looked up from reference TRBV7-2 and TRBJ1-3, is GAGVSQSPSNKVTEKGKDVELRCDPISGHTALYWYRQSLGQGLEFLIYFQGNSAPDKSGLPSDRFSAERTGGSVSTLTIQRTQQEDSAVYLCASSSEAGNTIYFGEGSWLTVV.

In its sample, this clonotype ranks as medium-sized. The V and J genes are TRBV20-1 and TRBJ2-5, with 11 bases fitting TRBD2. CDR1 is DFQATT and CDR2 is SNEGSKA in the germline V gene (reference sequence). V dropped 5 bases and J dropped 4; count of bases not matched to a gene: 12. There are 16 residues in the CDR3. CDR3 in amino acids: CSAPGVAGGPRETQYF. CDR3 DNA sequence: TGCAGTGCTCCAGGGGTAGCGGGAGGGCCCAGAGAGACCCAGTACTTC.

This clonotype was counted many times. J is TRBJ1-1 and V is TRBV12-3 or TRBV12-4; weak D call: TRBD1 (6 bases). Trimming removed 4 bases from V and 4 bases from J, with 10 bases in between. CDR3 length equals 13 residues. The CDR3 sequence: CASSYREGTEAFF. CDR3 nucleotides: TGTGCCAGCAGTTACAGGGAGGGCACTGAAGCTTTCTTT.

In its sample, this clonotype was seen many times. The chain couples TRBV28 to TRBJ2-6; the match to TRBD2 covers 10 bases. V was clipped by 5 bases and J by 0 bases; unmatched bases: 7. This CDR3 is built from 18 residues. Germline V gene lookup returns CDR1 MDHEN and CDR2 SYDVKM. The CDR3, as DNA: TGTGCCAGCAGTCCCAGACTAGCGGGCTCCTCTGGGGCCAACGTCCTGACTTTC. This gives the protein CASSPRLAGSSGANVLTF.

Comment on this clonotype: A much larger clone differs by one base, so this may be a read error. The chain recombines TRBV6-2 or TRBV6-3 with TRBJ2-1; D may be TRBD2 (6 bases). The CDR3 covers 19 residues. The germline V gene encodes CDR1 MNHEY and CDR2 SVGEGT. The CDR3 loop is CVSSYSLGTGSGSYNEQFF. The CDR3 DNA is TGTGTCAGCAGTTACTCGTTAGGCACTGGTAGCGGATCCTACAATGAGCAGTTCTTC.

This clonotype appeared many times. This chain connects TRBV7-9 to TRBJ2-1, with 12 positions matching TRBD2. Trimming took 5 bases from V and 4 from J; bases not matched to a gene: 3. The CDR3 contains 15 residues. The germline CDR1 and CDR2 sequences are SEHNR and FQNEAQ (reference sequence). The CDR3, as DNA: TGTGCCAGCAGCCAGGGACTAGCGGGTTACAATGAGCAGTTCTTC. This encodes CASSQGLAGYNEQFF.

The sample holds many counts of this clonotype. The genes are TRBV5-1 and TRBJ1-1; D gene ambiguous. Germline CDR1 reads SGHRS; CDR2 reads YFSETQ. The V gene lost 2 bases and the J gene lost 4 bases, with 9 bases spanning the gap. The CDR3 sequence is 13 residues long. CDR3 loop: CASSLLPGTEAFF. In DNA, the CDR3 is TGCGCCAGCAGCTTATTACCGGGCACTGAAGCTTTCTTT.

The chain carries TRBV20-1 and TRBJ1-5, with D possibly being TRBD1 (6 bases). The CDR3 totals 15 residues. Trimming pared 4 bases from V and 3 bases from J, leaving 16 bases between. Germline CDR1 DFQATT, CDR2 SNEGSKA (reference sequence). The CDR3 protein is CSAINQGQNNQPQHF. CDR3 nucleotides: TGCAGTGCTATTAACCAGGGGCAGAACAATCAGCCCCAGCATTTT.

At least ten counts were recorded for this clonotype. The chain carries TRBV6-5 and TRBJ1-5; D is perhaps TRBD1 (5 bases). This CDR3 comprises 13 residues. Trimming removed 6 bases from V and 6 bases from J, with 12 bases in between. CDR1 is MNHEY, CDR2 SVGAGI, per germline. The CDR3 DNA reads as TGTGCCAGCAGCCCCGGGGGGTCTCAGCCCCAGCATTTT. Translation gives CASSPGGSQPQHF.

This clonotype occurred a few times. The V call is TRBV29-1, the J call TRBJ1-3; TRBD1 might be the D (5 bases). CDR1 is SQVTM, CDR2 ANQGSEA, per germline. V was clipped by 5 bases and J by 2 bases, with 16 bases between them. There are 15 residues in the CDR3. The DNA for the CDR3 is TGCAGCGTTCTAAGGGGAGGATCGGCTGGAAACACCATATATTTT. As protein: CSVLRGGSAGNTIYF.

This clonotype was detected many times. The V call is TRBV9, the J call TRBJ2-3; 9 nucleotides align to TRBD2. The germline V gene has CDR1 SGDLS and CDR2 YYNGEE. Trimming removed 0 bases from V and 2 bases from J; junction bases left unmatched: 4. CDR3 length: 16 amino acids. This CDR3 reads CASSVEIAGDTDTQYF. DNA for the CDR3: TGTGCCAGCAGCGTAGAGATAGCGGGAGACACAGATACGCAGTATTTT.

This clonotype was counted many times. The J gene is TRBJ2-1, the V gene TRBV7-2; D call uncertain. This CDR3 has 14 residues. Per the germline V gene, CDR1 is SGHTA and CDR2 is FQGNSA. The V end was cut by 4 bases, the J end by 4 bases, with 11 bases between. The CDR3 loop reads CASSSYTIYNEQFF. The CDR3 DNA reads TGTGCCAGCAGCTCATATACTATTTACAATGAGCAGTTCTTC. Drawing the rest from reference TRBV7-2 and TRBJ2-1, the complete variable domain is GAGVSQSPSNKVTEKGKDVELRCDPISGHTALYWYRQSLGQGLEFLIYFQGNSAPDKSGLPSDRFSAERTGGSVSTLTIQRTQQEDSAVYLCASSSYTIYNEQFFGPGTRLTVL.

This clonotype was counted a few times. This chain joins TRBV29-1 and TRBJ2-3; 7 nucleotides align to TRBD1. Germline CDR1 reads SQVTM; CDR2 reads ANQGSEA. The V segment lost 3 bases and the J segment 0 bases; nucleotides outside the gene matches: 12. The CDR3 is made up of 17 amino acids. This CDR3 is CSVDQGGQRVSTDTQYF. Here the CDR3 DNA reads TGCAGCGTTGACCAAGGGGGACAGAGAGTGAGCACAGATACGCAGTATTTT.

This clonotype was picked up a small number of times. V and J are TRBV19 and TRBJ2-5, with 7 bases that match TRBD2. The CDR3 contains 13 residues. Germline assignment: CDR1 LNHDA and CDR2 SQIVND (reference sequence). Unmatched junction bases numbered 7, after V lost 8 bases and J lost 4 bases. CDR3 in amino acids: CASSFPGGETQYF. Here the CDR3 DNA reads TGTGCCAGTTCGTTTCCGGGGGGAGAGACCCAGTACTTC.

Ten or more counts support this clonotype. V is TRBV9 and J is TRBJ2-2; D is ambiguous. Germline lookup yields CDR1 SGDLS and CDR2 YYNGEE. The CDR3 loop spans 14 amino acids. V was trimmed by 0 bases and J by 4 bases, leaving 7 bases between them. The CDR3 coding sequence is TGTGCCAGCAGCGTAGATTGGGGCACCGGGGAGCTGTTTTTT. It yields the protein CASSVDWGTGELFF.

The chain has TRBV6-1 and TRBJ2-1; no firm D call. Between the trimmed V and J ends, which lost 2 bases and 7 bases, there was a span of 6 bases. CDR1 and CDR2 (germline): MNHNS, SASEGT. The CDR3 contains 12 residues. As DNA, the CDR3 is TGTGCCAGCAGTGAATTTATGAATGAGCAGTTCTTC. It is translated as CASSEFMNEQFF.

By frequency in the sample, this clonotype is medium-sized. This chain links TRBV6-6 with TRBJ2-7; D is unclear. This CDR3 has 13 residues. V was clipped by 8 bases and J by 2 bases, with 13 bases between them. CDR1 and CDR2 (germline): MNHNY, SVGAGI (reference sequence). CDR3 amino acids: CASLKDPAYEQYF. For the CDR3, the DNA is TGTGCCAGCTTAAAAGACCCGGCCTACGAGCAGTACTTC.

V gene TRBV12-3 or TRBV12-4 combines with J gene TRBJ1-3; D gene unclear. V lost 1 base and J lost 2, with 12 bases in between. This CDR3 is 16 amino acids long. The CDR3 DNA is TGTGCCAGCAGTTTAGAGAAGGGCCTGGCTGGAAACACCATATATTTT. Translating it yields CASSLEKGLAGNTIYF.